This T cell receptor beta chain originates from a study of regulatory T cells in long-lasting Graves disease. Stated time point: newly diagnosed GD, antithyroid drugs for less than 3 months. Extracted PBMC RNA gave rise to the TCR library. The CDR3 covers 12 residues. The germline gives CDR1 DFQATT, CDR2 SNEGSKA (reference sequence). V was trimmed by 2 bases and J by 5 bases, leaving 10 bases between them. According to the study, TCR beta libraries were built with iRepertoire HTBI primers and CDR3-region Arm-PCR. In the original processing: The study identified 50 to 70 TRBV and approximately 15 TRBJ segments across samples. Each CDR3 protein is one row after TCRdb ran MiXCR on the multiplex PCR reads. The V and J calls and clone size are TCRdb's, not the authors'. The table has roughly 420,000 distinct CDR3 sequences, approximately 16% seen once; the top ten hold about 23%. These records were also assigned to another study, of T cells in Graves' hyperthyroidism and ophthalmopathy.

The TCR originated in a woman under 30 with Graves disease. The genes are TRBV20-1 and TRBJ2-7; D remains ambiguous. This sample comprised peripheral blood mononuclear cells (PBMCs), obtained at new diagnosis, from a patient treated with antithyroid drugs. CDR3 coding DNA: TGCAGTGCTAGAAGAAGGAACGACGAGCAGTACTTC. Translated: CSARRRNDEQYF.